A single sample gave rise to the 19 T cell receptor beta chains below, sequenced in a study of T cell responses to AZD1222 COVID-19 vaccine. TCRdb's copy holds only in-frame clones and misses some; the assay was immunoSEQ multiplex PCR. The data hold 150,000 to 200,000 clones, with 90% to 95% observed a single time. Here the sequenced sample was peripheral blood, taken on day 0 of AZD1222 vaccination. Receptors originate from an adult in good health.

The J gene is TRBJ1-4, the V gene TRBV4-2; D unresolved. V lost 1 base to trimming and J lost 0 bases, with 6 bases between them. The V gene's germline CDR1 is LGHNA and CDR2 YNFKEQ. The CDR3 is 15 amino acids. In DNA, the CDR3 is TGTGCCAGCAGCCAAGTTAGCGCAACTAATGAAAAACTGTTTTTT. Translation: CASSQVSATNEKLFF.

The chain links TRBV29-1 to TRBJ2-1, with 12 bases matching TRBD2. Germline loops: CDR1 SQVTM, CDR2 ANQGSEA. CDR3 length equals 14 residues. J gave up 8 bases and V 3 bases, and 5 bases lay outside the gene matches. The CDR3 coding sequence is TGCAGCGTTGAGATGACTAGCGGGAGCCATGAGCAGTTCTTC. Translated, it gives CSVEMTSGSHEQFF.

The chain has TRBV19 and TRBJ1-2, with D possibly matching TRBD1 (5 bases). This CDR3 contains 12 residues. The V and J ends lost 0 bases and 6 bases respectively, with 5 bases between them. Looked up from germline, CDR1 is LNHDA and CDR2 is SQIVND (reference sequence). DNA of the CDR3: TGTGCCAGTAGTATAGACAGGGATGGCTACACCTTC. Translating gives CASSIDRDGYTF.

The gene calls are TRBV3-1 (or the pseudogene TRBV3-2) and TRBJ1-1; the match to TRBD1 covers 8 bases. V was clipped by 1 base and J by 3 bases; unmatched bases: 4. CDR1 LGHDT and CDR2 YNNKEL come from the germline V gene (reference sequence). CDR3 length: 15 amino acids. In DNA form, the CDR3 reads TGTGCCAGCAGCCAAGGGACAGGGCGGGACACTGAAGCTTTCTTT. Its protein is CASSQGTGRDTEAFF.

The genes are TRBV19 and TRBJ1-6; D remains unclear. The germline CDR1 and CDR2 sequences are LNHDA and SQIVND (reference sequence). This CDR3 region has 12 residues. Trimming removed 7 bases from V and 7 bases from J, with 8 bases in between. The CDR3 sequence is CASTEGNSPLHF. The CDR3 coding sequence is TGTGCCAGTACCGAGGGAAATTCACCCCTCCACTTT.

The chain couples TRBV4-1 to TRBJ1-4; TRBD1 matches 8 bases. V lost 1 base and J lost 12; bases outside the gene matches: 7. CDR3 length: 14 residues. Germline V gene data show CDR1 as MGHRA and CDR2 as YSYEKL. The chain's CDR3 is CASSQVLETGELFF. In DNA, the CDR3 is TGCGCCAGCAGCCAAGTTTTGGAGACAGGGGAACTGTTTTTT.

This clone was counted between two and nine times. The chain employs TRBV30 and TRBJ2-7; tentative D call: TRBD1 (5 bases). Germline V CDR1 and CDR2: GTSNPN, SVGIG (reference sequence). The CDR3 is 11 amino acids. V lost 4 bases and J lost 2, with 6 bases in between. The chain's CDR3 is CAWKQAYEQYF. In DNA form, the CDR3 reads TGTGCCTGGAAACAGGCCTACGAGCAGTACTTC.

The count of this clone is one. The rearrangement joins TRBV4-1 to TRBJ1-2; possibly TRBD1 for D (5 bases). Trimming shortened V by 7 bases and J by 7 bases, and 19 bases separated the two germline ends. Per the germline V gene, CDR1 is MGHRA and CDR2 is YSYEKL. The CDR3 spans 14 residues. The CDR3 reads CASTAIGGTGGYTF. CDR3 DNA: TGCGCCAGCACCGCAATCGGGGGGACGGGTGGCTACACCTTC.

J is TRBJ2-1 and V is TRBV30; TRBD2 agrees at 14 bases. With 3 bases clipped from V and 4 bases from J, the junction kept 5 bases outside the gene matches. Germline V gives CDR1 GTSNPN, CDR2 SVGIG (reference sequence). The CDR3 contains 16 residues. CDR3 sequence reads: CAWSDRLAGGYNEQFF. CDR3 in DNA: TGTGCCTGGAGCGATAGACTAGCGGGAGGGTACAATGAGCAGTTCTTC.

V usage is TRBV25-1 and J usage is TRBJ1-6; 9 nucleotides match TRBD1. The trim removed 6 bases at V and 8 bases at J, leaving 8 bases unmatched. The germline V gene has CDR1 MGHDK and CDR2 SYGVNS. The CDR3 contains 15 residues. CDR3 sequence: CASSSPGQGYSPLHF. In DNA, the CDR3 is TGTGCCAGCAGCAGTCCGGGACAGGGCTATTCACCCCTCCACTTT.

The chain uses TRBV28 and TRBJ2-7, with D possibly matching TRBD1 (6 bases). V dropped 11 bases and J dropped 4 bases, with 15 bases sitting between them. CDR3 length equals 12 residues. Germline loops: CDR1 MDHEN, CDR2 SYDVKM. CDR3 residues: CAWGRGIYEQYF. As DNA, the CDR3 is TGTGCCTGGGGCAGGGGAATTTACGAGCAGTACTTC.

The CDR3 loop is CASSWGGSNQPQHF. The CDR3 DNA reads as TGTGCCAGCAGCTGGGGGGGTAGCAATCAGCCCCAGCATTTT. This chain connects TRBV7-2 to TRBJ1-5, with D possibly TRBD1 on 5 matching bases. Germline CDR1 is SGHTA and CDR2 is FQGNSA. V was clipped by 4 bases and J by 0 bases, with 7 bases between them. This CDR3 spans 14 amino acids.

V and J are TRBV6-4 and TRBJ2-2, with D perhaps matching TRBD1 (5 bases). CDR1 is MRHNA, CDR2 SNTAGT, per germline. The CDR3 is 15 residues long. Trimming pared 3 bases from V and 3 bases from J, leaving 11 bases between. CDR3 nucleotides: TGTGCCAGCAGTGAAGGGGCAGGGTACACCGGGGAGCTGTTTTTT. Its translation is CASSEGAGYTGELFF.

The chain is built from TRBV18 and TRBJ2-7; 11 nucleotides match TRBD1. Per the germline V gene, CDR1 is KGHSH and CDR2 is LQKENI. V was clipped by 5 bases and J by 6 bases; unmatched bases: 3. This CDR3 comprises 13 residues. CDR3 DNA sequence: TGTGCCAGCTCAGGACAGGGGGCGGGCGAGCAGTACTTC. This sequence encodes CASSGQGAGEQYF.

V usage is TRBV12-5 and J usage is TRBJ2-7; D not certain. Trimming pared 1 base from V and 3 bases from J, leaving 4 bases between. The germline gives CDR1 LGHNT, CDR2 FRNRAP. The CDR3 extends over 12 amino acids. CDR3 amino acids: CASGLGGYEQYF. The CDR3 region has the DNA TGTGCTAGTGGTTTGGGTGGCTACGAGCAGTACTTC.

V is TRBV7-8 and J is TRBJ1-5, with TRBD1 as a possible D gene (6 bases). The CDR3 is 14 residues long. V lost 5 bases to trimming and J lost 6 bases, with 14 bases between them. Germline-derived CDR1 and CDR2 are SGHVS and FQNEAQ. The CDR3 region is CASSTDRKGQPQHF. In DNA form, the CDR3 reads TGTGCCAGCAGCACAGACAGGAAAGGTCAGCCCCAGCATTTT. The entire variable domain, with the rest obtained from reference TRBV7-8 and TRBJ1-5, is as follows: GAGVSQSPRYKVAKRGQDVALRCDPISGHVSLFWYQQALGQGPEFLTYFQNEAQLDKSGLPSDRFFAERPEGSVSTLKIQRTQQEDSAVYLCASSTDRKGQPQHFGDGTRLSIL.

The chain recombines TRBV6-1 with TRBJ1-5, with D hard to call. CDR3 size: 16 residues. Germline values: CDR1 MNHNS, CDR2 SASEGT. The germline V and J ends were trimmed by 1 base and 7 bases, with 17 bases remaining between them. In DNA, the CDR3 is TGTGCCAGCAGTGAAGGCCGACGCGACGCAGGCCAGCCCCAGCATTTT. Protein product: CASSEGRRDAGQPQHF.

As for this clone: Distinct nucleotide sequences in the sample also encode this CDR3. The V call is TRBV30, the J call TRBJ1-5, with D unresolved. Germline CDR1 is GTSNPN and CDR2 is SVGIG (reference sequence). The CDR3 covers 13 residues. V was pared by 1 base and J by 4 bases, with 8 bases between. The DNA for the CDR3 is TGTGCCTGGAGTGGACGAGGGAATCAGCCCCAGCATTTT. This encodes CAWSGRGNQPQHF.

The rearrangement links TRBV11-2 to TRBJ2-7; D call uncertain. Trimming shortened V by 5 bases and J by 7 bases, and 21 bases separated the two germline ends. This CDR3 has 15 amino acids. Germline-derived CDR1 and CDR2 are SGHAT and FQNNGV. Here the CDR3 DNA reads TGTGCCAGCAGCCAACCCTCAGTGGGGTATGGGGAGCAGTACTTC. Residues: CASSQPSVGYGEQYF.